This TCR beta chain stems from a study of T cell changes during pregnancy in multiple sclerosis (dated by TCRdb to about 2019). About the study as a whole: In women with multiple sclerosis, the researchers looked at how the T cell repertoire shifted as pregnancy progressed.

The library was prepared using the immunoSEQ multiplex PCR assay. In its TCRdb copy, this immuneACCESS table keeps in-frame sequences only and misses some clones. Where compared with another copy, unresolved V genes explain less than half of these, and the others have no known cause. The sample table records around 69,000 clones; around nine tenths of these occur just once. The biggest ten clones account for about 1.2% of the sample. Points on this clone: It has no known antigen specificity. Per-nucleotide qualities are absent, and no much larger clonotype sits a single base away.

Unmatched junction bases come to 0, with V trimmed by 2 bases and J by 0 bases. Per the germline V gene, MNHNS is the CDR1 and SASEGT is the CDR2. From cysteine to phenylalanine, the CDR3 is 14 amino acids long. The CDR3 DNA has 42 bases and is translated from base 1. This receptor was identified in a female donor with multiple sclerosis, enrolled in a pregnancy study. The sequence is built from TRBV6-1 and TRBJ2-7, with 8 central nucleotides matching TRBD1. Sequences were derived from peripheral blood, sampled in the third trimester of pregnancy. CDR3 protein: CASSEQGASYEQYF. The nucleotide sequence reads TGTGCCAGCAGTGAACAGGGGGCCTCCTACGAGCAGTACTTC.